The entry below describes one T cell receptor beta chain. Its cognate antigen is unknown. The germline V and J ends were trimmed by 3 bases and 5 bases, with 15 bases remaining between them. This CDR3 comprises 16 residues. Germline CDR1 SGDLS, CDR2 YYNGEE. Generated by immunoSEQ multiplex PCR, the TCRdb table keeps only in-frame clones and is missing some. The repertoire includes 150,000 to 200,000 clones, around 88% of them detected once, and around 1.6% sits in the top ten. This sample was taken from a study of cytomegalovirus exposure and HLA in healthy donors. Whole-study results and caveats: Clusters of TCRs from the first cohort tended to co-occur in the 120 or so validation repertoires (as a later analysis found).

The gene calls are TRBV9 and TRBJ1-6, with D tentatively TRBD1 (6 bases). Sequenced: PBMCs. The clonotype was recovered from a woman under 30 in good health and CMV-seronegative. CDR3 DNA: TGTGCCAGCAGCGCAACGCCCGGGACACATAATTCACCCCTCCACTTT. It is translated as CASSATPGTHNSPLHF.